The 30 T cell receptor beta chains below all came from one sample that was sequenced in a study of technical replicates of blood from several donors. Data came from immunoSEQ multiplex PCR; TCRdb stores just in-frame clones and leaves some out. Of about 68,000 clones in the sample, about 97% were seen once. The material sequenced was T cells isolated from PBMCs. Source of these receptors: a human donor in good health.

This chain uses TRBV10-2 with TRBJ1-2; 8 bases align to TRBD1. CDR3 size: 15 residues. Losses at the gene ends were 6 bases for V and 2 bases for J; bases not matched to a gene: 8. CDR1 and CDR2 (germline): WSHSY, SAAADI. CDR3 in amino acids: CASRASGGANYGYTF. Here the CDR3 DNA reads TGCGCCAGCAGGGCCTCAGGGGGCGCCAACTATGGCTACACCTTC.

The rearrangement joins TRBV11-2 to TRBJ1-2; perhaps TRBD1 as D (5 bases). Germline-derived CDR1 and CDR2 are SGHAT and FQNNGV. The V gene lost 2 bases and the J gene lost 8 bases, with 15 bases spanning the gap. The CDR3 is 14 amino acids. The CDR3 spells CASSLSTGDGGYTF. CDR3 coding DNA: TGTGCCAGCAGCTTAAGTACGGGGGATGGGGGCTACACCTTC.

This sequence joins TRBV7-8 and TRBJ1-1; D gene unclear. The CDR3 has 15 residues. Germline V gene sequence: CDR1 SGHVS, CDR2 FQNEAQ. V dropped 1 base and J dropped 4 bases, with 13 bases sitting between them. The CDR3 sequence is CASSLVPGSSTEAFF. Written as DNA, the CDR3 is TGTGCCAGCAGCTTAGTTCCAGGCAGCAGCACTGAAGCTTTCTTT.

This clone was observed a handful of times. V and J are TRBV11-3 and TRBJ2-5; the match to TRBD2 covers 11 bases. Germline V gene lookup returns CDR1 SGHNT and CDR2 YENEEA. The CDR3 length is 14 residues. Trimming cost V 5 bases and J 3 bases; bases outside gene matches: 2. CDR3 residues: CASSPGLAEETQYF. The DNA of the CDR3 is TGTGCCAGCAGCCCGGGACTAGCGGAAGAGACCCAGTACTTC.

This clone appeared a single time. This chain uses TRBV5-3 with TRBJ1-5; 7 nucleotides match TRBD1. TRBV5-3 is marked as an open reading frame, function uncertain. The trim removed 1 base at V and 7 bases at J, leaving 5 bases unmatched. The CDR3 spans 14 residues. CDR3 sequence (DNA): TGTGCCAGAAGCTTGCTAGGGGGCGACCAGCCCCAGCATTTT. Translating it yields CARSLLGGDQPQHF.

The CDR3 sequence: CASSAGVLSSYEQYF. In DNA, the CDR3 is TGTGCCAGCAGCGCAGGGGTTCTCAGCTCCTACGAGCAGTACTTC. The chain is built from TRBV7-3 and TRBJ2-7, with a possible D match to TRBD1 (6 bases). The ends were cut back, 5 bases at V and 0 bases at J, with 14 bases in the middle. Looked up from germline, CDR1 is SGHTA and CDR2 is FQGTGA. This CDR3 has 15 residues. The full variable domain, completed using reference TRBV7-3 and TRBJ2-7, is GAGVSQTPSNKVTEKGKYVELRCDPISGHTALYWYRQSLGQGPEFLIYFQGTGAADDSGLPNDRFFAVRPEGSVSTLKIQRTERGDSAVYLCASSAGVLSSYEQYFGPGTRLTVT.

The CDR3 DNA sequence: TGCGCCAGCAGCCAAGTGGGAAGGGGTGAAGCTCAGCCCCAGCATTTT. It translates to CASSQVGRGEAQPQHF. J is TRBJ1-5 and V is TRBV4-1; D may be TRBD1 (5 bases). The germline gives CDR1 MGHRA, CDR2 YSYEKL. V lost 1 base and J 6 bases, leaving 16 bases between the germline ends. The CDR3 is made up of 16 amino acids.

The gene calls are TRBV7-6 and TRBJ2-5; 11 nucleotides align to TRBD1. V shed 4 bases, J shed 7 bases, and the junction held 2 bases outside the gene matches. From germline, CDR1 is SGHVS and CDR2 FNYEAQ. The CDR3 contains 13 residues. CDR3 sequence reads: CASSSGTGGTQYF. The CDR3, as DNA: TGTGCCAGCAGCTCTGGGACAGGGGGGACCCAGTACTTC.

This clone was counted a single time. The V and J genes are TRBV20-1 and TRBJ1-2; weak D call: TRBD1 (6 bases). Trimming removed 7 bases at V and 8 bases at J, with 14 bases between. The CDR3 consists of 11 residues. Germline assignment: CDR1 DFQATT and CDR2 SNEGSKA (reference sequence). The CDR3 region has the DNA TGCAGTGTACTACAGGGAGAAGGCTACACCTTC. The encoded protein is CSVLQGEGYTF.

The chain's CDR3 is CASSYSGDMETQYF. The CDR3 DNA reads TGTGCCAGCAGTTACTCTGGAGATATGGAGACCCAGTACTTC. V and J are TRBV6-5 and TRBJ2-5; the D is unclear. The germline V gene has CDR1 MNHEY and CDR2 SVGAGI. This CDR3 has 14 residues. V was cut by 0 bases and J by 5 bases, with 10 bases left in between.

CDR3 coding DNA: TGTGCCAGCAGTAGAGACAGGGAAGGGCAGTTCTTC. It is translated as CASSRDREGQFF. The rearrangement joins TRBV27 to TRBJ2-1; 7 bases map to TRBD1. Unmatched junction bases numbered 7, after V lost 5 bases and J lost 12 bases. The germline CDR1 and CDR2 sequences are MNHEY and SMNVEV (reference sequence). This CDR3 contains 12 residues.

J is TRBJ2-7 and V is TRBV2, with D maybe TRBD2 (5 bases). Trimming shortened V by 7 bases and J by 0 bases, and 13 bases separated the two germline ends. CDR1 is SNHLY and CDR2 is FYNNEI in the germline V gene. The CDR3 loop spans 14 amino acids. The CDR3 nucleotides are TGTGCCAGCATAAGCGGCCCCAGCTCCTACGAGCAGTACTTC. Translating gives CASISGPSSYEQYF.

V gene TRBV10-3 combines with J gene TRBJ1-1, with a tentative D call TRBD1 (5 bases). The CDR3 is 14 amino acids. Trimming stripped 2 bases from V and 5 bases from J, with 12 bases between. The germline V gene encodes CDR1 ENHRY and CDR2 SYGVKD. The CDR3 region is CAISEPVGGTEAFF. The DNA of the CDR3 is TGTGCCATCAGTGAGCCGGTGGGGGGTACTGAAGCTTTCTTT.

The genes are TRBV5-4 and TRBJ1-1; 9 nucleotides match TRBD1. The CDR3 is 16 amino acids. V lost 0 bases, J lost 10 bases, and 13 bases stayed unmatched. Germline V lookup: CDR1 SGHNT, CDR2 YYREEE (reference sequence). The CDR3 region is CASSLDRLGTGIGAFF. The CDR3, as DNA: TGTGCCAGCAGCTTGGACCGCCTCGGGACAGGGATAGGAGCTTTCTTT.

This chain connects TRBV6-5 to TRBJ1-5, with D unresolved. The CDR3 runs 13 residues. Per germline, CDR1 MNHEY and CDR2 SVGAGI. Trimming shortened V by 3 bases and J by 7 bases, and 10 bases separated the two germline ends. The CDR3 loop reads CASSYGPQQPQHF. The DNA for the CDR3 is TGTGCCAGCAGTTATGGCCCCCAACAGCCCCAGCATTTT.

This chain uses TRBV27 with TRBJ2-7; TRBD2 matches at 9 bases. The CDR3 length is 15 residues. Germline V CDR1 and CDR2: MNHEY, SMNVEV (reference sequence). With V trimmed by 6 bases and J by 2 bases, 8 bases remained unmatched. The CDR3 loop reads CASRAPASGTYEQYF. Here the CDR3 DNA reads TGTGCCAGCAGGGCCCCAGCTAGCGGGACCTACGAGCAGTACTTC.

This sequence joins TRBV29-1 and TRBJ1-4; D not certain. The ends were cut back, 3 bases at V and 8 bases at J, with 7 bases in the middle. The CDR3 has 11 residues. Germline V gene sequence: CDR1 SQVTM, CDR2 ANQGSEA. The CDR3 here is CSVEFREKLFF. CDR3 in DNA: TGCAGCGTTGAGTTCAGGGAAAAACTGTTTTTT.

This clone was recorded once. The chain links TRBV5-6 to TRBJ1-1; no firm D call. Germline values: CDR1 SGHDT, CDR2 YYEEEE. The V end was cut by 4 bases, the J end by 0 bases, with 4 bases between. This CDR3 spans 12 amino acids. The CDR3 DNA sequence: TGTGCCAGCAGCGTATTGAACACTGAAGCTTTCTTT. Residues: CASSVLNTEAFF.

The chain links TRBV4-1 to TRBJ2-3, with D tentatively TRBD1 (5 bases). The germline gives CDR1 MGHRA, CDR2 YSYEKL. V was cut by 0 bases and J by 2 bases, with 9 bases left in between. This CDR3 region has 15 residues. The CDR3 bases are TGCGCCAGCAGCCAAGACAGGGCTTCCACAGATACGCAGTATTTT. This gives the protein CASSQDRASTDTQYF.

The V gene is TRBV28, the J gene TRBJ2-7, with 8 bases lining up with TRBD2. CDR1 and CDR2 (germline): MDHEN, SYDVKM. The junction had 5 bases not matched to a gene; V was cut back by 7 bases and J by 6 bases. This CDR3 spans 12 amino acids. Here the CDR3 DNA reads TGTGCCAGCATCGACGGGGGGGGCGAGCAGTACTTC. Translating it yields CASIDGGGEQYF.

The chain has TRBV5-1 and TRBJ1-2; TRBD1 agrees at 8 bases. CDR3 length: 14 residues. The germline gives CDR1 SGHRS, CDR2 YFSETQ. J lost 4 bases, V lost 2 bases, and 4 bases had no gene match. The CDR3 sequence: CASSFGQGIYGYTF. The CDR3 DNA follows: TGCGCCAGCAGCTTTGGACAGGGCATCTATGGCTACACCTTC.

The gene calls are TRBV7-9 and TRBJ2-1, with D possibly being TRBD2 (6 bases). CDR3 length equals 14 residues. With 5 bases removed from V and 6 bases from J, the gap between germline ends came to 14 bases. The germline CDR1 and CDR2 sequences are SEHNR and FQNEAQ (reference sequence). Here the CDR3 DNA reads TGTGCCAGCAGCCCGCGGCGGGGTGTCAATGAGCAGTTCTTC. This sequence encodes CASSPRRGVNEQFF.

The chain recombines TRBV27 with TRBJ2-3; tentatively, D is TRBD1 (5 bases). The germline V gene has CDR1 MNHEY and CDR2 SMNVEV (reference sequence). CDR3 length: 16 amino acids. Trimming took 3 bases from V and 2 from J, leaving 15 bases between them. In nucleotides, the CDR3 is TGTGCCAGCAGTTTGCAACAGGCGGCCCTCACAGATACGCAGTATTTT. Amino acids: CASSLQQAALTDTQYF.

The CDR3 DNA sequence: TGTGCCAGCAGCGGGGGACAGATCTATGGCTACACCTTC. This codes for CASSGGQIYGYTF. The chain employs TRBV9 and TRBJ1-2; 7 bases align to TRBD1. V was clipped by 3 bases and J by 4 bases; unmatched bases: 3. The CDR3 length is 13 residues. The V gene's germline CDR1 is SGDLS and CDR2 YYNGEE.

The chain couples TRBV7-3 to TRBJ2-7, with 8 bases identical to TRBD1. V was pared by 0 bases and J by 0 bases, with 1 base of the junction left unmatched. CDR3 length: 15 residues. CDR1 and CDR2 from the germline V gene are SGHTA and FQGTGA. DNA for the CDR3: TGTGCCAGCAGCTTAACAGGACAGGGCTCCTACGAGCAGTACTTC. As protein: CASSLTGQGSYEQYF.

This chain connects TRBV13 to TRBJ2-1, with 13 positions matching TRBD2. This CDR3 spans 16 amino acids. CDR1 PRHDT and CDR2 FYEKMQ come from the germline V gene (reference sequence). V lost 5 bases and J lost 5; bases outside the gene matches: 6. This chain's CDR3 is CASSPAGLAGNNEQFF. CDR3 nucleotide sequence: TGTGCCAGCAGCCCGGCGGGACTAGCGGGGAACAATGAGCAGTTCTTC.

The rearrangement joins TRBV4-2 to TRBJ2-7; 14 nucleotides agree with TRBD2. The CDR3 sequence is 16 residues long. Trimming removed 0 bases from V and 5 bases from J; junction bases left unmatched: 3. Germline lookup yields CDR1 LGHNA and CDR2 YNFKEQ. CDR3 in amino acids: CASSQEGLAGVDEQYF. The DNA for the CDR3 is TGTGCCAGCAGCCAAGAGGGACTAGCGGGAGTAGACGAGCAGTACTTC.

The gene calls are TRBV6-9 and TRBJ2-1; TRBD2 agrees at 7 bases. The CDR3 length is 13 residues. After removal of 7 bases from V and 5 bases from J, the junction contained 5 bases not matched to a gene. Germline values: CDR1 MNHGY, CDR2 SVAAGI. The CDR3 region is CASNGRGNNEQFF. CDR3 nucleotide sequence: TGTGCCAGCAACGGGCGGGGGAACAATGAGCAGTTCTTC.

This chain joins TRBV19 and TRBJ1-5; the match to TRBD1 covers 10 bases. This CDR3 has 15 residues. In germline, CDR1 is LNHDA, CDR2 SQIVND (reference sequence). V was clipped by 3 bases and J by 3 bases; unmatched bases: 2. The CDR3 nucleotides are TGTGCCAGTAGTATCGGGACAGGGGTCAATCAGCCCCAGCATTTT. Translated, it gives CASSIGTGVNQPQHF.

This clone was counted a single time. The CDR3, as DNA: TGTGCCAGCAGCTACGTCCCGGGACAGGGGGGGGATCAGCCCCAGCATTTT. Protein: CASSYVPGQGGDQPQHF. The chain uses TRBV7-2 and TRBJ1-5; 11 bases are shared with TRBD1. CDR1 and CDR2 (germline): SGHTA, FQGNSA. After removal of 4 bases from V and 5 bases from J, the junction contained 10 bases not matched to a gene. This CDR3 comprises 17 residues. The full variable domain, completed using reference TRBV7-2 and TRBJ1-5, is GAGVSQSPSNKVTEKGKDVELRCDPISGHTALYWYRQSLGQGLEFLIYFQGNSAPDKSGLPSDRFSAERTGGSVSTLTIQRTQQEDSAVYLCASSYVPGQGGDQPQHFGDGTRLSIL.